One and the same sample provided the 5 T cell receptor beta chains below, sequenced in a study of OX40 agonist ivuxolimab in advanced cancers. Using immunoSEQ multiplex PCR, the repertoire was profiled, and TCRdb retains in-frame clones only, with some absent. Of roughly 48,000 clones in the sample, 75% to 90% were seen once. The sample consisted of CD4+ or CD8+ T cells sorted from blood, taken in a trial of the OX40 agonist ivuxolimab. These receptors originate from an adult with an advanced solid tumor such as melanoma, head and neck, liver or kidney cancer.

The chain recombines TRBV27 with TRBJ2-7; D is uncertain. This CDR3 is built from 14 residues. The ends were cut back, 3 bases at V and 1 base at J, with 10 bases in the middle. From germline, CDR1 is MNHEY and CDR2 SMNVEV (reference sequence). Written as DNA, the CDR3 is TGTGCCAGCAGTTTTACGTGGGGTTCCTACGAGCAGTACTTC. This encodes CASSFTWGSYEQYF.

The V call is TRBV9, the J call TRBJ1-5, with a tentative D call TRBD1 (5 bases). The CDR3 spans 15 residues. The V end lost 0 bases, the J end lost 5 bases, and 12 bases lay between the germline ends. CDR1 is SGDLS and CDR2 is YYNGEE in the germline V gene. The CDR3 sequence: CASSVGRGPYQPQHF. CDR3 nucleotides: TGTGCCAGCAGCGTAGGTCGGGGCCCCTATCAGCCCCAGCATTTT.

The V call is TRBV5-1, the J call TRBJ1-4; 9 nucleotides match TRBD1. V lost 7 bases to trimming and J lost 7 bases; unmatched junction nucleotides: 14. The CDR3 spans 16 residues. Germline-derived CDR1 and CDR2 are SGHRS and YFSETQ. In DNA, the CDR3 is TGCGCCAGCCACCCGGGACAGGGAATTGATAGTGAAAAACTGTTTTTT. This encodes CASHPGQGIDSEKLFF.

V is TRBV19 and J is TRBJ2-7; TRBD2 is a possible D gene (6 bases). V dropped 1 base and J dropped 5 bases, with 15 bases sitting between them. The CDR3 is made up of 15 amino acids. The germline V gene encodes CDR1 LNHDA and CDR2 SQIVND (reference sequence). The CDR3 region is CASSIVGLASNEQYF. CDR3 DNA sequence: TGTGCCAGTAGTATAGTCGGGCTAGCGTCCAACGAGCAGTACTTC.

The chain has TRBV7-8 and TRBJ2-3, with TRBD1 matching over 9 bases. The CDR3 spans 17 residues. Germline assignment: CDR1 SGHVS and CDR2 FQNEAQ. Trimming cost V 5 bases and J 0 bases; bases outside gene matches: 9. The CDR3 DNA reads TGTGCCAGCAGCGCCATCCTAGGGACAGGGAGCACAGATACGCAGTATTTT. Translation gives CASSAILGTGSTDTQYF.